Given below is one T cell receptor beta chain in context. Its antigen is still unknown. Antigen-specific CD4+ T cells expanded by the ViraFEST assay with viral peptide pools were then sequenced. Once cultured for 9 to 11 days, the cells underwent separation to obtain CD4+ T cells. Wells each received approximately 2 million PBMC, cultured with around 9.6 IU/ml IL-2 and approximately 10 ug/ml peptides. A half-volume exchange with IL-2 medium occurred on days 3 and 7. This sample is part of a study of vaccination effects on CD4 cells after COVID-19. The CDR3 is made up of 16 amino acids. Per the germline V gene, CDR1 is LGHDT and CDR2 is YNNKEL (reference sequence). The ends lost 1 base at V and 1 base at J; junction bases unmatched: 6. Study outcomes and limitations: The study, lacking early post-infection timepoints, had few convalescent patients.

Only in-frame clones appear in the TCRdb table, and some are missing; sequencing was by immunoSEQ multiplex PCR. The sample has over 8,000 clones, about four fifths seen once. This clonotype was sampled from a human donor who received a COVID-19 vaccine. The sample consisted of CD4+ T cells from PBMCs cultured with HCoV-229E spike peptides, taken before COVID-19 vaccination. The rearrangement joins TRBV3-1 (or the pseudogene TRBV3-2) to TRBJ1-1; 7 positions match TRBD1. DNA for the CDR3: TGTGCCAGCAGCCAAGTGCTAGGGGGCGCGAACACTGAAGCTTTCTTT. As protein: CASSQVLGGANTEAFF.